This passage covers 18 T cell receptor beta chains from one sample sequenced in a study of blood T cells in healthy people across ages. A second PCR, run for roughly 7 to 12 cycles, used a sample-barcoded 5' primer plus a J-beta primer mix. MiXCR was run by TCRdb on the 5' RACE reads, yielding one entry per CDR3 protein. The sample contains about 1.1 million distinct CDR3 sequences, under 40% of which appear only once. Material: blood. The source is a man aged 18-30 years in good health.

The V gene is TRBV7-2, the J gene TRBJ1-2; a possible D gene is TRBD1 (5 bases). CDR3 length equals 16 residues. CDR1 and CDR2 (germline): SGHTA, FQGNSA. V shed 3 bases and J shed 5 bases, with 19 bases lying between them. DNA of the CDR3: TGTGCCAGCAGCTTTTTTACAGCTTCCCAGGGATATGGCTACACCTTC. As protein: CASSFFTASQGYGYTF.

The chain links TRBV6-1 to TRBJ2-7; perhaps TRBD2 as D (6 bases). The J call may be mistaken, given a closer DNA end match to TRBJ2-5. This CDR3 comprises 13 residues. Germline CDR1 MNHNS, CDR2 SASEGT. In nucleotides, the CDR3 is TGTGCCAGCCGAAATCTAGCGCTAGAGACCCAGTACTTC. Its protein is CASRNLALETQYF.

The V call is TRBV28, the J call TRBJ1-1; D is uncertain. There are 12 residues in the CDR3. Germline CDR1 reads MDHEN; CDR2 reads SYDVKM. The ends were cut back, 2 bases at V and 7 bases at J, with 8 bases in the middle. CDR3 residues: CASSLRGIEAFF. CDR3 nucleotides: TGTGCCAGCAGTTTAAGAGGCATTGAAGCTTTCTTT.

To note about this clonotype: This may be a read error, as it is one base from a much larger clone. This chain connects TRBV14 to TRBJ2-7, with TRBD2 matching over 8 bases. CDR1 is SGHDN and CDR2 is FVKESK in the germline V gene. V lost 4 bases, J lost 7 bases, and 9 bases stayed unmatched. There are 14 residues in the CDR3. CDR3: CASSRRAGDNEQYF. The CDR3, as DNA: TGTGCCAGCAGCCGACGAGCGGGAGACAATGAGCAGTACTTC.

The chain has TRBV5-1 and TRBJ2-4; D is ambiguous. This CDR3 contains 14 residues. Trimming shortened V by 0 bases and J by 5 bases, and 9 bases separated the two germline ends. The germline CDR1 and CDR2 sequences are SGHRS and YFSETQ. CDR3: CASSLVGGQNIQYF. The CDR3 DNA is TGCGCCAGCAGCTTGGTAGGCGGACAAAACATTCAGTACTTC.

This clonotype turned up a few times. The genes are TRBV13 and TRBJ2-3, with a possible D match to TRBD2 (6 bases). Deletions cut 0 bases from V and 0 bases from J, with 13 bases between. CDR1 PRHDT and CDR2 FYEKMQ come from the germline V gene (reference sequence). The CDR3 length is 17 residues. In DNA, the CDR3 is TGTGCCAGCAGCTTAGGAAGTGGGCGGGGAAGCACAGATACGCAGTATTTT. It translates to CASSLGSGRGSTDTQYF.

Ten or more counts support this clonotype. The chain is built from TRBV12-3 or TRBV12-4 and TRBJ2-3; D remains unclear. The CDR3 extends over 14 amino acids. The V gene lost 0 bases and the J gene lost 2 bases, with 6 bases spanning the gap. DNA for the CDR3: TGTGCCAGCAGTTTAGCGGCGGTCACAGATACGCAGTATTTT. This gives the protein CASSLAAVTDTQYF.

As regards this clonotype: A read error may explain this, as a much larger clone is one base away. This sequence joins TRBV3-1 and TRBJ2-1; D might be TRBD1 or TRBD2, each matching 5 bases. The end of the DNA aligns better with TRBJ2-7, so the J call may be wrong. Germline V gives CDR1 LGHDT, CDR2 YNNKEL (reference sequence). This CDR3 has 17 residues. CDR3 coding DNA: TGTGCCAGCAGCCAAGATACGTGGGGGAGCTCCTACAATGAGCAGTACTTC. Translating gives CASSQDTWGSSYNEQYF.

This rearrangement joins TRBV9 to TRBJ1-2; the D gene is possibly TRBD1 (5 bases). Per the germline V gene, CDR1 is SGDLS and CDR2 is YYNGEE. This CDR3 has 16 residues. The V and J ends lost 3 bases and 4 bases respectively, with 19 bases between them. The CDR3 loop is CASSGNRGRTFYGYTF. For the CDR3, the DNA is TGTGCCAGCAGCGGGAATAGGGGCAGGACCTTCTATGGCTACACCTTC. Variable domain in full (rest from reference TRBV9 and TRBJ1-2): DSGVTQTPKHLITATGQRVTLRCSPRSGDLSVYWYQQSLDQGLQFLIQYYNGEERAKGNILERFSAQQFPDLHSELNLSSLELGDSALYFCASSGNRGRTFYGYTFGSGTRLTVV.

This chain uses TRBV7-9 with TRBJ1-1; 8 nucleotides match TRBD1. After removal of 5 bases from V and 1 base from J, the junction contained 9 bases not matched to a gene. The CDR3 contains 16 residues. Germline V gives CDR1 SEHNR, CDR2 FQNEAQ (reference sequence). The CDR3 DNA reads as TGTGCCAGCAGCCTAGGACAGGGTTTGGGGAACACTGAAGCTTTCTTT. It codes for CASSLGQGLGNTEAFF.

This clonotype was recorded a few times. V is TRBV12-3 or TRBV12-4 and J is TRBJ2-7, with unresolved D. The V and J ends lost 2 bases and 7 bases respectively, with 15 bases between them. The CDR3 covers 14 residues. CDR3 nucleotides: TGTGCCAGCAGTTTAAGAGCACAGTTCAATGAGCAGTACTTC. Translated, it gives CASSLRAQFNEQYF.

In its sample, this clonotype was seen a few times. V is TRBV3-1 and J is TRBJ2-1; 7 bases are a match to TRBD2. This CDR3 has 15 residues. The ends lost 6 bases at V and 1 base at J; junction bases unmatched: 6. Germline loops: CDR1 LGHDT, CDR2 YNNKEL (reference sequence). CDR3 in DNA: TGTGCCAGCAGGGCGGGGGAGTTATCCTACAATGAGCAGTTCTTC. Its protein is CASRAGELSYNEQFF.

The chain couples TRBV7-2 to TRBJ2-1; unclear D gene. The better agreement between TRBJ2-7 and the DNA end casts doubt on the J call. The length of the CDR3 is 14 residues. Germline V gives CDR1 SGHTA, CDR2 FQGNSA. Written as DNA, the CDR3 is TGTGCCAGCAGCATTGCGAGCTCCTACAATGAGCAGTACTTC. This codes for CASSIASSYNEQYF.

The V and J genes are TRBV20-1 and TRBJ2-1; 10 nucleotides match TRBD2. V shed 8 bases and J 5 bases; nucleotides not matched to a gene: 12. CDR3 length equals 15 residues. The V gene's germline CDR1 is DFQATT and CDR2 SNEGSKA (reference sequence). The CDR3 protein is CSSPFPSGGNNEQFF. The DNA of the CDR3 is TGCAGTTCCCCATTTCCTAGCGGGGGTAACAATGAGCAGTTCTTC.

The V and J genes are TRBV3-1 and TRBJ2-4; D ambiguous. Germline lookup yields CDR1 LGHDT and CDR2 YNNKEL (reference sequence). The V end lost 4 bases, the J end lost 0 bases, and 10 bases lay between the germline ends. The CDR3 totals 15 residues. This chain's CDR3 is CASSPTVLAKNIQYF. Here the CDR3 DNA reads TGTGCCAGCAGCCCAACTGTTTTAGCCAAAAACATTCAGTACTTC.

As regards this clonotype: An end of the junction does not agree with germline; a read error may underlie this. In nucleotides, the CDR3 is TGTGCCAGCAGCTTAGGGACAGGGTACACAGATGCGCAGTATTTT. It yields the protein CASSLGTGYTDAQYF. The genes are TRBV7-6 and TRBJ2-3; 8 nucleotides match TRBD1. The CDR3 is made up of 15 amino acids. Per the germline V gene, CDR1 is SGHVS and CDR2 is FNYEAQ.

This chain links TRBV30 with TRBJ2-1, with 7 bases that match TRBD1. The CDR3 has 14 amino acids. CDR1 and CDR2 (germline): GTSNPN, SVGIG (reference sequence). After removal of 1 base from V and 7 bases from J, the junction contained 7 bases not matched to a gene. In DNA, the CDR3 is TGTGCCTGGAGTGGACAGGGATTGGGGAATGAGCAGTTCTTC. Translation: CAWSGQGLGNEQFF.

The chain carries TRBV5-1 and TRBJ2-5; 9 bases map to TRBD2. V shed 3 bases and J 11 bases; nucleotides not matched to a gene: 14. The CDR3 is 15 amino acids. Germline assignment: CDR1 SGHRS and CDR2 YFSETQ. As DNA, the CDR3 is TGCGCCAGCAGCTCCGGGACTAGCCTATACAATGAGCAGTACTTC. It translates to CASSSGTSLYNEQYF.